Presented here are 11 T cell receptor beta chains from one specimen sequenced in a study of PD-1 blockade in classical Hodgkin lymphoma (dated by TCRdb to about 2020). Explained via the paper, the time point label denotes: cycle 2 day 1 (C2D1) of nivolumab. Relapse after autologous stem cell transplantation had occurred in all trial patients, and cohorts A, B and C were distinguished by prior brentuximab vedotin exposure. Library method: the immunoSEQ multiplex PCR assay. TCRdb took this table from immuneACCESS and kept in-frame rearrangements with V and J called. Such tables lack part of the clones; where checked against another copy, unresolved V genes explain under half of the gap, and the rest is unexplained. Within this sample are roughly 150,000 clones, with around 73% of them counted one time only. The ten largest clones take up about 9% of the sample. This specimen consisted of peripheral blood mononuclear cells (PBMCs), obtained before the second cycle of nivolumab. The receptors come from a human donor with classical Hodgkin lymphoma.

Only a few counts were recorded for this clone. The chain couples TRBV29-1 to TRBJ1-5; D possibly corresponds to TRBD1 (6 bases). Germline V gene data show CDR1 as SQVTM and CDR2 as ANQGSEA. The V gene lost 7 bases and the J gene lost 2 bases, with 15 bases spanning the gap. This CDR3 comprises 14 residues. CDR3 nucleotides: TGCAGCGCACAACAGGGCGGTGGCAATCAGCCCCAGCATTTT. This gives the protein CSAQQGGGNQPQHF. Combining the CDR3 with reference TRBV29-1 and TRBJ1-5 gives the whole variable domain SAVISQKPSRDICQRGTSLTIQCQVDSQVTMMFWYRQQPGQSLTLIATANQGSEATYESGFVIDKFPISRPNLTFSTLTVSNMSPEDSSIYLCSAQQGGGNQPQHFGDGTRLSIL.

The chain joins TRBV7-9 to TRBJ1-1, with D tentatively TRBD1 (5 bases). Germline values: CDR1 SEHNR, CDR2 FQNEAQ (reference sequence). The CDR3 consists of 15 residues. Trimming pared 2 bases from V and 2 bases from J, leaving 12 bases between. CDR3 region: CASSLIRGPNTEAFF. CDR3 nucleotides: TGTGCCAGCAGCTTAATAAGGGGACCCAACACTGAAGCTTTCTTT.

Points on this clone: Other DNA sequences from this sample encode an identical CDR3 as well. The genes are TRBV27 and TRBJ2-2; a possible D gene is TRBD2 (6 bases). The germline V gene has CDR1 MNHEY and CDR2 SMNVEV (reference sequence). This CDR3 is 16 amino acids long. Trimming shortened V by 1 base and J by 0 bases, and 9 bases separated the two germline ends. This CDR3 is CASSLYGGPNTGELFF. Here the CDR3 DNA reads TGTGCCAGCAGTTTATACGGGGGTCCGAACACCGGGGAGCTGTTTTTT.

The chain couples TRBV6-4 to TRBJ2-3; TRBD2 agrees at 8 bases. The CDR3 is 14 residues long. V trimming: 4 bases; J trimming: 0 bases; junction bases outside the gene matches: 0. Germline V gives CDR1 MRHNA, CDR2 SNTAGT. CDR3 protein: CASSAGGSTDTQYF. The CDR3 region has the DNA TGTGCCAGCAGTGCGGGGGGGAGCACAGATACGCAGTATTTT.

This clone was observed many times. The CDR3 region is CASSSGQGIEAFF. Here the CDR3 DNA reads TGTGCCAGCAGCTCAGGACAGGGGATTGAAGCTTTCTTT. The rearrangement uses TRBV9 and TRBJ1-1; TRBD1 agrees at 9 bases. The germline gives CDR1 SGDLS, CDR2 YYNGEE. V lost 4 bases and J lost 7; bases outside the gene matches: 5. This CDR3 has 13 amino acids.

This clone was seen repeatedly, ten times or more. CDR3 sequence reads: CASSSTGGDAYNEQFF. In nucleotides, the CDR3 is TGCGCCAGCAGTTCTACTGGGGGAGATGCCTACAATGAGCAGTTCTTC. The gene calls are TRBV5-1 and TRBJ2-1, with D perhaps being TRBD1 or TRBD2 (5 bases each). Trimming cost V 5 bases and J 2 bases, with 17 bases left between them. Germline CDR1 reads SGHRS; CDR2 reads YFSETQ. The CDR3 covers 16 residues.

The V call is TRBV29-1, the J call TRBJ2-7; maybe TRBD1 (5 bases). The CDR3 is 15 amino acids. The V end lost 0 bases, the J end lost 5 bases, and 17 bases lay between the germline ends. Germline values: CDR1 SQVTM, CDR2 ANQGSEA. This CDR3 is CSVEDHPGKGNEQYF. DNA for the CDR3: TGCAGCGTTGAAGATCACCCAGGGAAAGGTAACGAGCAGTACTTC.

The chain uses TRBV7-6 and TRBJ1-5, with D unresolved. The V gene's germline CDR1 is SGHVS and CDR2 FNYEAQ. The V end lost 3 bases, the J end lost 5 bases, and 8 bases lay between the germline ends. There are 13 residues in the CDR3. This chain's CDR3 is CASSLSTDQPQHF. In DNA, the CDR3 is TGTGCCAGCAGCTTGTCGACCGATCAGCCCCAGCATTTT.

This clone was picked up a small number of times. The chain couples TRBV12-5 to TRBJ1-2, with 7 bases aligning to TRBD1. Trimming removed 0 bases from V and 3 bases from J; junction bases left unmatched: 7. Germline CDR1 LGHNT, CDR2 FRNRAP. This CDR3 comprises 16 residues. CDR3: CASGLVRDSGYYGYTF. CDR3 bases: TGTGCTAGTGGTTTGGTAAGGGACAGCGGATACTATGGCTACACCTTC.

This chain connects TRBV15 to TRBJ2-7; D is possibly TRBD1 (6 bases). Germline lookup yields CDR1 LNHNV and CDR2 YYDKDF (reference sequence). V was clipped by 1 base and J by 2 bases, with 9 bases between them. This CDR3 is built from 14 residues. The DNA for the CDR3 is TGTGCCACCAGCAGAGGGGCAGGGGCCTACGAGCAGTACTTC. Translating it yields CATSRGAGAYEQYF.

V usage is TRBV7-2 and J usage is TRBJ2-7; D uncertain. Trimming stripped 5 bases from V and 1 base from J, with 6 bases between. The CDR3 totals 12 residues. Looked up from germline, CDR1 is SGHTA and CDR2 is FQGNSA. CDR3 DNA: TGTGCCAGCAGCCAACAGTCCTACGAGCAGTACTTC. Its translation: CASSQQSYEQYF. Full variable domain (outside the CDR3, taken from reference TRBV7-2 and TRBJ2-7): GAGVSQSPSNKVTEKGKDVELRCDPISGHTALYWYRQSLGQGLEFLIYFQGNSAPDKSGLPSDRFSAERTGGSVSTLTIQRTQQEDSAVYLCASSQQSYEQYFGPGTRLTVT.